This note documents a single T cell receptor beta chain sequence. This sample was taken from a study of blood T cell repertoires in COVID-19. For the study at large: T cells, B-cell-depleted T cells, or PBMCs provided the cDNA or gDNA that served as material.

The authors' processing: Researchers report that nucleated cell counts were estimated from reference gene primer amplification. Libraries were prepared by immunoSEQ multiplex PCR; TCRdb keeps only in-frame clonotypes and omits some of them. V and J calls and clone size are given by that table; D and trimming were obtained from the DNA. Of approximately 27,000 clones listed, almost 90% are singletons. The CDR3 has 14 amino acids. Looked up from germline, CDR1 is MDHEN and CDR2 is SYDVKM. The V segment lost 9 bases and the J segment 0 bases; nucleotides outside the gene matches: 6. This sequence joins TRBV28 and TRBJ2-7, with TRBD2 matching over 9 bases. The receptor comes from a man between 65 and 85 years old with acute or convalescent COVID-19. Input material: peripheral blood. In DNA, the CDR3 is TGTGCCAGTCAAGCGGGAGGACCCTCCTACGAGCAGTACTTC. This codes for CASQAGGPSYEQYF.